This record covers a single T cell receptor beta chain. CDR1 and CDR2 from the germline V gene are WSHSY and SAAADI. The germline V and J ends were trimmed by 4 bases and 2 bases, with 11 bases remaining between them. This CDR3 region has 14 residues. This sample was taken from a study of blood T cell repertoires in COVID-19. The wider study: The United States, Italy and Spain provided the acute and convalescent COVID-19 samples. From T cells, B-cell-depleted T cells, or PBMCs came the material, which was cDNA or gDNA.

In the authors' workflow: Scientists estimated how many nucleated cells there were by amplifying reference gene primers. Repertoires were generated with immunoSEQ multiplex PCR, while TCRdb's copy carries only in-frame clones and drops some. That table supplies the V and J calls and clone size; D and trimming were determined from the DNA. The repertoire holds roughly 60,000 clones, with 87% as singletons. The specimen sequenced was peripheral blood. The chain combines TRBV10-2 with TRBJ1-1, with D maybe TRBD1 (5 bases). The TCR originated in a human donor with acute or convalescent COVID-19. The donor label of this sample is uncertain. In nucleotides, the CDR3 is TGCGCCAGCAGTGTCACTGGGGCCAACACTGAAGCTTTCTTT. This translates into CASSVTGANTEAFF.